This T cell receptor beta chain was found in a study of cytomegalovirus exposure and HLA in healthy donors. Study-level findings and limits: A later look showed TCR association rates differing by HLA locus, highest for DRB1 and lowest for HLA-C. It has been reported that TCR beta sequences accurately predicted the HLA-A and HLA-B alleles of most subjects.

Points on this clone: Its antigen is still unknown.

60 Vbeta and 13 Jbeta primers were used in PCR. Original analysis: Roughly 11 million of the about 80 million unique TCR beta chains counted in a later analysis were shared. Using immunoSEQ multiplex PCR, the repertoire was profiled, and TCRdb retains in-frame clones only, with some absent. D and trimming come from the DNA, and the V and J calls and clone size come from that table. This table has about 120,000 clones, about 76% appearing once. Sequencing input: PBMCs. The receptor's source is a man aged 55 to 70 in good health and CMV-seropositive.

CDR3 region: CASSPGLDAEAFF. The CDR3 DNA is TGTGCCAGCTCACCAGGACTAGATGCTGAAGCTTTCTTT. V usage is TRBV18 and J usage is TRBJ1-1; D is uncertain. The germline gives CDR1 KGHSH, CDR2 LQKENI. Trimming took off 2 bases at V and 6 bases at J, with 10 bases between the two ends. The CDR3 is made up of 13 amino acids.